Described below is a single T cell receptor (beta chain) sequence and its context. This receptor's antigen is unknown. Base qualities are not provided; no much larger clone lies one nucleotide away. Healthy HIV-negative adults with no recently reported acute infections or vaccinations were included as donors. All donors were Caucasian adults living in Nashville, Tennessee, USA. Magnetic negative selection was used to enrich CD4+ T cells, after which naive cells were positively selected on CD45RA and the negative fraction became the memory subset. Blood was obtained by leukapheresis, after which PBMCs were separated by Ficoll-Histopaque density gradient centrifugation and cryopreserved in liquid nitrogen vapor phase. Analytical flow cytometry was used to check the purity and quantity of each magnetically sorted T cell population. Each sorted fraction had its genomic DNA isolated and then quantified by UV absorbance on a Nanodrop 2000c.

This sample was taken from a study of shared clonotypes between healthy human individuals (dated by TCRdb to about 2020). For the wider study: Three men and two women, aged 18 to 49 years, made up the cohort. For each donor, three plates each were used for CD4 naive and CD4 memory, two plates were used for CD8 naive, and one plate was used for CD8 memory. Blood TCR repertoires of a handful of healthy adults were deeply sequenced to estimate repertoire size and the extent of clonotype sharing between individuals. To increase sequencing depth and limit assay-specific biases, different laboratories used diverse techniques to prepare libraries and sequence TCR repertoires. Per donor, leukapheresis produced somewhere between about 0.94 and 9.5 billion PBMCs.

Broader findings and caveats from the paper: Rarefaction of sorted-subset datasets indicated incomplete sequencing despite the large sequencing depth. Clonotypes shared by all four sorted-subset donors showed higher generation probabilities than non-shared clonotypes. Pairwise subsampling indicated that sequencing depth was expected to affect the degree of clonotype sharing among donors. Sampling was limited to blood, and TCR repertoires in tissue likely differ from TCR repertoires in blood. Estimated clonotype richness was generally larger for naive than for memory subsets. Approximately 5% of naive CD4, 3% to 4% of naive CD8, 2% to 2.5% of memory CD4, and about 0.4% of memory CD8 clonotypes were shared across a few donors. The small number of donors limited the genetic and exposure-history diversity represented.

Using the deep immunoSEQ assay, multiplex PCR amplified TCR CDR3 regions from genomic DNA. Extracted genomic DNA from each cell subset was spread evenly across all wells of several immunoSEQ 96-well plates, with each plate serving as a replicate. For sorted subsets, 200 to 250 ng of genomic DNA, equivalent to 25,000 to 35,000 T cell genomes, went into each replicate PCR. The purified libraries were quantified using a Qubit 3.0 fluorometer, sized with a Bioanalyzer 2100, and then quantified again using the KAPA Library Quantification kit. A separate single-read 150-cycle Illumina NextSeq 550 flow cell was used to sequence each immunoSEQ 96-well plate. The study's own analysis went as follows. The immunoSEQ output contained only junctional sequences without quality scores, so filtering could not match that applied to full-length reads. Sequences were annotated with PyIR, a Python wrapper for IgBLAST v1.9, using IMGT germline references to assign V/J genes and CDR3. Reads with weak V/J assignments (E-value above 1e-6), missing CDR3, stop codons, out-of-frame junctions, or ambiguous translated residues were removed. A V3J clonotype was defined by an identical inferred V gene, J gene, and CDR3 amino acid sequence. Percentage overlap between repertoires was calculated by dividing the number of shared unique clonotypes by the size of the smaller repertoire. RTK rarefaction, the Chao1 estimator, and Recon v2.1 estimates of unobserved clonotypes were used to assess repertoire richness. OLGA was used to compute generation probabilities for all TCRbeta clonotypes that the gDNA method yielded from a few donors. Drawn from immuneACCESS, this table holds only the in-frame rearrangements with V and J called that TCRdb kept. Clones are partly lost; checked studies trace under half to an unresolved V gene and leave the rest unexplained. V, J and clone size reflect that table, while D and trimming were determined from the DNA. Recorded for this sample are over 850,000 clones; roughly 74% of them occurred a single time. About 0.52% of the sample belongs to the ten largest clones.

The CDR3 runs 14 residues from the cysteine to the phenylalanine. The DNA shown is the 42-base CDR3, in frame from base 1. The junction carries 9 bases between V and J, which are trimmed by 0 bases and 3 bases respectively. The CDR1 and CDR2 encoded by the germline V gene are SGHRS and YFSETQ. The receptor was derived from a man younger than 35 in good health. Some clones in this sample may be carry-over from other donors' samples. The chain uses TRBV5-1 and TRBJ2-5, with the D gene uncertain. Input material: memory CD4+ T cells from PBMCs. The meaning of the sample's cell subset or site label: CD45RA-negative fraction. The nucleotide sequence reads TGCGCCAGCAGCTTGGGGCAGGTTAAAGAGACCCAGTACTTC. It codes for CASSLGQVKETQYF.